This entry is about one TCR beta chain. The antigen remains unidentified. Trimming took 3 bases from V and 0 from J, leaving 6 bases between them. The length of the CDR3 is 14 residues. CDR1 is SGHKS and CDR2 is YYEKEE in the germline V gene (reference sequence). The data derive from a study of resident and recirculating memory T cells in vitiligo. Study-level background: Shave-biopsy epidermis from lesional and nonlesional skin was sequenced alongside PBMCs. Genomic DNA was extracted from whole homogenized samples, with no cell sorting. The study, taken as a whole, reports: Non-conserved TCRs across sites and patients suggested distinct clones per lesion. Vitiligo lesions lacked a unique dominant clone, and clonality varied.

The protocol was immunoSEQ multiplex PCR, while the TCRdb copy is restricted to in-frame clones and leaves out a portion. The sample gives about 76,000 clones, around 90% of which show up once; approximately 4.8% is in the top ten. The TCR originated in a male donor with vitiligo. This chain links TRBV5-5 with TRBJ1-4, with a tentative D call TRBD1 (5 bases). Sequencing used blood. CDR3 DNA sequence: TGTGCCAGCAGCTCGACAGCAACTAATGAAAAACTGTTTTTT. Translated: CASSSTATNEKLFF. Looking up the rest from reference TRBV5-5 and TRBJ1-4 gives the full variable domain: DAGVTQSPTHLIKTRGQQVTLRCSPISGHKSVSWYQQVLGQGPQFIFQYYEKEERGRGNFPDRFSARQFPNYSSELNVNALLLGDSALYLCASSSTATNEKLFFGSGTQLSVL.